The 15 T cell receptor beta chains in this list originate from one sample, sequenced in a study of regulatory T cells in long-lasting Graves disease (dated by TCRdb to about 2021). The label giving this sample's time point can be read as: newly diagnosed GD, antithyroid drugs for less than 3 months. For both TCR sequencing and RNA sequencing, RNA was extracted from PBMCs in TRIzol. The protocol used for the library was multiplex PCR. Sequencing was carried out with an Illumina HiSeq 4000. To build TCR beta libraries, CDR3 regions were amplified by Arm-PCR using iRepertoire HTBI primers. TCRdb trimmed the raw reads at Q25, called clones with MiXCR and kept productive beta chains. When rows share a CDR3 protein, they turn into one entry using the most common DNA and genes. This sample lists 400,000 to 500,000 distinct CDR3 sequences; 14% were detected once. The top ten clonotypes cover approximately 19% of the sample.

These records were also assigned to another study, of T cells in Graves' hyperthyroidism and ophthalmopathy.

The sequencing used peripheral blood mononuclear cells (PBMCs), collected at new diagnosis, from a patient treated with antithyroid drugs. The receptor source for this set is a woman aged 50 to 60 with Graves disease. Donor details come from another sample of the same person, matched by shared clones.

This clonotype occurred a few times. The chain joins TRBV7-9 to TRBJ2-7; a possible D gene is TRBD2 (6 bases). The CDR3 totals 15 residues. Germline loops: CDR1 SEHNR, CDR2 FQNEAQ (reference sequence). Trimming removed 4 bases from V and 7 bases from J, with 20 bases in between. CDR3 sequence (DNA): TGTGCCAGCAGCTCCCGGGAGCCGAGTCGCGAAGAGCAGTACTTC. Its protein product is CASSSREPSREEQYF.

This clonotype was seen only a few times. The rearrangement uses TRBV25-1 and TRBJ1-2; 8 bases are shared with TRBD1. The length of the CDR3 is 14 residues. Germline V CDR1 and CDR2: MGHDK, SYGVNS. Trimming removed 2 bases from V and 7 bases from J; junction bases left unmatched: 6. CDR3 protein: CASSEQGAQFGYTF. The CDR3 DNA sequence: TGTGCCAGCAGTGAACAGGGGGCACAGTTTGGCTACACCTTC.

This clonotype was seen more than once but under ten times. The rearrangement joins TRBV13 to TRBJ2-7; a weak D match, TRBD1 (6 bases). This CDR3 has 19 residues. Germline CDR1 is PRHDT and CDR2 is FYEKMQ (reference sequence). V lost 4 bases to trimming and J lost 0 bases, with 25 bases between them. The CDR3 is CASSYFKTGWGPSSYEQYF. CDR3 coding DNA: TGTGCCAGCAGCTATTTTAAGACGGGATGGGGGCCCTCCTCCTACGAGCAGTACTTC.

This clonotype appeared many times. The gene calls are TRBV6-2 or TRBV6-3 and TRBJ1-1, with a tentative D call TRBD1 (5 bases). Germline CDR1 reads MNHEY; CDR2 reads SVGEGT. The CDR3 runs to 14 residues. The V gene lost 5 bases and the J gene lost 6 bases, with 16 bases spanning the gap. DNA for the CDR3: TGTGCCAGCAGTGGAGGGGTTCTCGGCGCTGAAGCTTTCTTT. It codes for CASSGGVLGAEAFF.

This clonotype was detected ten times or more. CDR3 region: CASSLGGIGTDTQYF. In nucleotides, the CDR3 is TGTGCCAGCAGCTTAGGAGGGATAGGCACAGATACGCAGTATTTT. This chain joins TRBV13 and TRBJ2-3; D unclear. V was clipped by 0 bases and J by 1 base, with 8 bases between them. CDR1 and CDR2 from the germline V gene are PRHDT and FYEKMQ (reference sequence). The CDR3 extends over 15 amino acids.

This clonotype was seen a handful of times. The chain recombines TRBV6-2 or TRBV6-3 with TRBJ1-5; D perhaps matches TRBD1 (5 bases). The CDR3 is made up of 16 amino acids. Trimming left V 2 bases short and J 4 bases short, with 15 bases between. Germline V gives CDR1 MNHEY, CDR2 SVGEGT. The CDR3 sequence: CASSYPGTEVNQPQHF. The CDR3 bases are TGTGCCAGCAGTTACCCCGGGACCGAAGTAAATCAGCCCCAGCATTTT.

This clonotype occurred many times. The chain combines TRBV2 with TRBJ1-6; D unclear. Per germline, CDR1 SNHLY and CDR2 FYNNEI. Deletions cut 7 bases from V and 0 bases from J, with 13 bases between. This CDR3 is 16 amino acids long. The CDR3 loop is CASNPRANSYNSPLHF. The CDR3 bases are TGTGCCAGCAACCCCCGGGCGAACTCCTATAATTCACCCCTCCACTTT.

This clonotype was seen a handful of times. The CDR3 bases are TGCGCCAGCAGTTCCGGGACGTTTGGCAATGAGCAGTTCTTC. As protein: CASSSGTFGNEQFF. The chain combines TRBV5-1 with TRBJ2-1; D is possibly TRBD1 or TRBD2 (5 bases each). The length of the CDR3 is 14 residues. Germline V lookup: CDR1 SGHRS, CDR2 YFSETQ. The germline V and J ends were trimmed by 5 bases and 6 bases, with 15 bases remaining between them.

On this clonotype itself: This may arise from a read error, as a much more abundant clone is one base away. Given the absence of the conserved phenylalanine or tryptophan at the CDR3 end, a read error is likely. The V gene is TRBV5-1, the J gene TRBJ2-1; no reliable D call. Germline V CDR1 and CDR2: SGHRS, YFSETQ. This CDR3 has 13 amino acids. V lost 0 bases and J 11 bases, leaving 12 bases between the germline ends. The CDR3 loop is CASSLAEMQKQFV. As DNA, the CDR3 is TGCGCCAGCAGCTTGGCCGAGATGCAGAAGCAGTTCGTC.

The chain is built from TRBV9 and TRBJ1-4, with 7 bases lining up with TRBD1. CDR1 and CDR2 (germline): SGDLS, YYNGEE. The CDR3 sequence is 16 residues long. With 4 bases clipped from V and 7 bases from J, the junction kept 13 bases outside the gene matches. The CDR3 protein is CASSPRETGSGEKLFF. In nucleotides, the CDR3 is TGTGCCAGCAGCCCGCGGGAGACAGGGTCGGGTGAAAAACTGTTTTTT.

V usage is TRBV7-8 and J usage is TRBJ1-5, with unresolved D. V was cut by 0 bases and J by 7 bases, with 10 bases left in between. The CDR3 is 14 residues long. Germline V gene lookup returns CDR1 SGHVS and CDR2 FQNEAQ. CDR3 bases: TGTGCCAGCAGCTTAGCCCACCTCGGGCAGCCCCAGCATTTT. The encoded protein is CASSLAHLGQPQHF. The whole variable domain, filled in from reference TRBV7-8 and TRBJ1-5, reads GAGVSQSPRYKVAKRGQDVALRCDPISGHVSLFWYQQALGQGPEFLTYFQNEAQLDKSGLPSDRFFAERPEGSVSTLKIQRTQQEDSAVYLCASSLAHLGQPQHFGDGTRLSIL.

This clonotype was seen repeatedly, ten times or more. The chain joins TRBV30 to TRBJ2-7; D is ambiguous. This CDR3 region has 14 residues. Trimming removed 0 bases at V and 0 bases at J, with 9 bases between. Germline loops: CDR1 GTSNPN, CDR2 SVGIG (reference sequence). CDR3 in DNA: TGTGCCTGGAGTGTGCAACTGAGCTCCTACGAGCAGTACTTC. It is translated as CAWSVQLSSYEQYF.

At least ten counts were recorded for this clonotype. The chain couples TRBV6-2 or TRBV6-3 to TRBJ2-5, with TRBD1 matching 8 bases. V trimming: 3 bases; J trimming: 5 bases; junction bases outside the gene matches: 11. The CDR3 consists of 16 residues. Germline CDR1 MNHEY, CDR2 SVGEGT. CDR3 nucleotides: TGTGCCAGCAGTTATGGGGTCTCAGGGGGCAGGGAGACCCAGTACTTC. This translates into CASSYGVSGGRETQYF.

This clonotype has at least ten counts. The rearrangement joins TRBV5-1 to TRBJ2-1; D possibly corresponds to TRBD2 (5 bases). V lost 4 bases and J 2 bases, leaving 16 bases between the germline ends. The length of the CDR3 is 16 residues. Germline V gene sequence: CDR1 SGHRS, CDR2 YFSETQ. The CDR3 DNA reads as TGCGCCAGCAGCGGCCGTACGGGAACCCCCTACAATGAGCAGTTCTTC. The encoded protein is CASSGRTGTPYNEQFF.

There are a few counts of this clonotype. The J gene is TRBJ2-2, the V gene TRBV12-3 or TRBV12-4; TRBD2 agrees at 11 bases. This CDR3 is built from 16 residues. V lost 6 bases and J lost 5; bases outside the gene matches: 8. CDR3 protein: CASSLEGLAVTGELFF. In DNA, the CDR3 is TGTGCCAGCAGCTTGGAGGGACTAGCGGTTACCGGGGAGCTGTTTTTT.